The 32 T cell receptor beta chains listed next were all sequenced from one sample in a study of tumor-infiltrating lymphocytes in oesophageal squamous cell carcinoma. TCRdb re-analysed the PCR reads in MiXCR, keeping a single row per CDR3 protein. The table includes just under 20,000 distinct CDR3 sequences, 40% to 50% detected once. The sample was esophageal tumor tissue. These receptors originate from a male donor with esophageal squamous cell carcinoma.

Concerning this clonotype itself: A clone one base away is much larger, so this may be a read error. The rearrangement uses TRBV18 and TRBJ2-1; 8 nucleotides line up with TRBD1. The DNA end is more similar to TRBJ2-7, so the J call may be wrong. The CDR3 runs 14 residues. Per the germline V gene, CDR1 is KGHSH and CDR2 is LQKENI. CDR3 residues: CASSPDRVHNEQYF. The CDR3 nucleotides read TGTGCCAGCTCACCGGACAGGGTCCACAATGAGCAGTACTTC.

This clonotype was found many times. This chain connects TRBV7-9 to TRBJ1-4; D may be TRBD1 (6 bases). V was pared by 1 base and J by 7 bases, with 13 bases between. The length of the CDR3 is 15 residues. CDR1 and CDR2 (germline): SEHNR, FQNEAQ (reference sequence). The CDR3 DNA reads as TGTGCCAGCAGCTTAGGTGAAACAGGGAGTGAAAAACTGTTTTTT. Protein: CASSLGETGSEKLFF.

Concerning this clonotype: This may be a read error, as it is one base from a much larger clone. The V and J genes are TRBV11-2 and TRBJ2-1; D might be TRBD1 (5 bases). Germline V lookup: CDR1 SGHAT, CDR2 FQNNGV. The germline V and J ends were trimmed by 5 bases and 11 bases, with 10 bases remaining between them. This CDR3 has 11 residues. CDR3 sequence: CASSEQVKQFF. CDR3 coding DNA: TGTGCCAGCAGCGAACAGGTCAAGCAGTTCTTC.

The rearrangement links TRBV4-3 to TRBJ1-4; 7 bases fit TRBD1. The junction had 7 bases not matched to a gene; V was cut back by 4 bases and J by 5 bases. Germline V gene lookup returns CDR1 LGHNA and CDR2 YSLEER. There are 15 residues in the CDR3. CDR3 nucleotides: TGCGCCAGCAGCCCGGGGGGACAGCTGAATGAAAAACTGTTTTTT. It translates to CASSPGGQLNEKLFF.

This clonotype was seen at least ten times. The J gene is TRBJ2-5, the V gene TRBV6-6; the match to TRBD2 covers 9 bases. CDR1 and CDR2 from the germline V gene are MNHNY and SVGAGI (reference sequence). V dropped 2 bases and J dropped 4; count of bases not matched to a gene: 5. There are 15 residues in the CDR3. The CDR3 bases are TGTGCCAGCAGTTACACCCGCGGGGGGGGAGAGACCCAGTACTTC. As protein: CASSYTRGGGETQYF.

CDR3 DNA sequence: TGTGCCACCAAGGACAGGGCGCTCGCTGAAGCTTTCTTT. Translating it yields CATKDRALAEAFF. This chain joins TRBV19 and TRBJ1-1; TRBD1 matches 8 bases. J lost 6 bases, V lost 10 bases, and 10 bases had no gene match. CDR1 is LNHDA, CDR2 SQIVND, per germline (reference sequence). The CDR3 extends over 13 amino acids.

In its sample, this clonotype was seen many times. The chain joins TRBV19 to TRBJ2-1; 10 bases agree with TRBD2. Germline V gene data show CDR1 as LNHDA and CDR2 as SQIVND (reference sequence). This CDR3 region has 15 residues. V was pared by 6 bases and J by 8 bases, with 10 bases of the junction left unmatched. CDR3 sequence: CASRGSSGGRDEQFF. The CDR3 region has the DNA TGTGCCAGTAGGGGATCTAGCGGGGGTAGAGATGAGCAGTTCTTC. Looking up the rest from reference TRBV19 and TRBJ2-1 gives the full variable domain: DGGITQSPKYLFRKEGQNVTLSCEQNLNHDAMYWYRQDPGQGLRLIYYSQIVNDFQKGDIAEGYSVSREKKESFPLTVTSAQKNPTAFYLCASRGSSGGRDEQFFGPGTRLTVL.

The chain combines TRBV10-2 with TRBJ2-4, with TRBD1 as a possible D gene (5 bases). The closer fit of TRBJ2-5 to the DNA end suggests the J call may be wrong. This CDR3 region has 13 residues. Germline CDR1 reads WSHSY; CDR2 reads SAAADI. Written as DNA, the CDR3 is TGCGCCAGCACAAGTCAGGGTTCGGGGACCCAGTACTTC. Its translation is CASTSQGSGTQYF.

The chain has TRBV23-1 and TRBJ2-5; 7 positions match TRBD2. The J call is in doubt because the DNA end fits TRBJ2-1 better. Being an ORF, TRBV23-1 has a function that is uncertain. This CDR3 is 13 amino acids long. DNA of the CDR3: TGCGCCAGCACCCTAGCGGCCTACAATGAGCAGTTCTTC. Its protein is CASTLAAYNEQFF.

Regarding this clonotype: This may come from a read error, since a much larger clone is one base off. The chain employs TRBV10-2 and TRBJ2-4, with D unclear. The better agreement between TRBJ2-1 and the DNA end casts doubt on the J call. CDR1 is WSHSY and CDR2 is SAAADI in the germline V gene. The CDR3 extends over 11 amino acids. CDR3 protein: CASSEGYEQFF. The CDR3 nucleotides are TGCGCCAGCAGTGAGGGGTACGAGCAGTTCTTC.

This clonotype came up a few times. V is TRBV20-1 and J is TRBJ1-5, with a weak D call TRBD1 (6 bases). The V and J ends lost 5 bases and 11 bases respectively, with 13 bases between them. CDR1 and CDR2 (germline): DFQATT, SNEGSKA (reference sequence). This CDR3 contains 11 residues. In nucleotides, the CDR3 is TGCAGTGCTCCATCCAGGGGCACCCAGCATTTT. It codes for CSAPSRGTQHF.

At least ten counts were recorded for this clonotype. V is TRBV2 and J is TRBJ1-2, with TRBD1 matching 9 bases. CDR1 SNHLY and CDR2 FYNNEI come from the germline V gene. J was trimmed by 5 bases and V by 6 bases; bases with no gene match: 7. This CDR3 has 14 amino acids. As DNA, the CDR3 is TGTGCCAGCAGCGGGACAGGGTTGTGGTATGGCTACACCTTC. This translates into CASSGTGLWYGYTF.

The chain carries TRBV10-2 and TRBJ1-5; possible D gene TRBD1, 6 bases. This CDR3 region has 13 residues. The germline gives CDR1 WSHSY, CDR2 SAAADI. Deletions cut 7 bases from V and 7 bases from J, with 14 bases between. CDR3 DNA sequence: TGCGCCAGCATGGGGGGGGCAGGGCAGCCCCAGCATTTT. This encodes CASMGGAGQPQHF.

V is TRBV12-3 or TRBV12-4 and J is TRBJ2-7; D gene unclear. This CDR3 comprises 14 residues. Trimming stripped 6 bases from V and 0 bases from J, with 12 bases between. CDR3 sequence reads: CASRLHENSYEQYF. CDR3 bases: TGTGCCAGCAGGTTACACGAAAACTCCTACGAGCAGTACTTC.

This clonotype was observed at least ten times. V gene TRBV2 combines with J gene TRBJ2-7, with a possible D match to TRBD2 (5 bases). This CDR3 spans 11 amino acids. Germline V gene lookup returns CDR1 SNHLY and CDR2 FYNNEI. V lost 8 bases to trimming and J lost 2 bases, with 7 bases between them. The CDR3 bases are TGTGCCAGCGGGCGGGCCTACGAGCAGTACTTC. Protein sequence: CASGRAYEQYF.

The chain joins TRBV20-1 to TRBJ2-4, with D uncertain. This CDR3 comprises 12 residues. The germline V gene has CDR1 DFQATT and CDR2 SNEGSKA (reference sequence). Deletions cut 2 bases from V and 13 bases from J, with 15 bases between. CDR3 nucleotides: TGCAGTGCTAGACTGGGCAGTCGTGAGCAGTACTTC. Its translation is CSARLGSREQYF.

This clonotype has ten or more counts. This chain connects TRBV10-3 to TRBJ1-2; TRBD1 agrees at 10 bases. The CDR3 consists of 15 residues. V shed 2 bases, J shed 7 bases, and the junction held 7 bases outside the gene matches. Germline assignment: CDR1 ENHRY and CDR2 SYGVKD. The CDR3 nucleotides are TGTGCCATCAGTGAGGCCGACAGGGGGCAAATTGGCTACACCTTC. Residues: CAISEADRGQIGYTF.

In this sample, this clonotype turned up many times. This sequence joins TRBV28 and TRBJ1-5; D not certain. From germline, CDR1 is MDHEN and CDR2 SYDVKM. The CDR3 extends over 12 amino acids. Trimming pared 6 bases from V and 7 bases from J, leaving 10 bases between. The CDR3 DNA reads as TGTGCCAGCAGAAACCGAGAGCAGCCCCAGCATTTT. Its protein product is CASRNREQPQHF. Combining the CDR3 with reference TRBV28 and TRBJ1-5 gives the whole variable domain DVKVTQSSRYLVKRTGEKVFLECVQDMDHENMFWYRQDPGLGLRLIYFSYDVKMKEKGDIPEGYSVSREKKERFSLILESASTNQTSMYLCASRNREQPQHFGDGTRLSIL.

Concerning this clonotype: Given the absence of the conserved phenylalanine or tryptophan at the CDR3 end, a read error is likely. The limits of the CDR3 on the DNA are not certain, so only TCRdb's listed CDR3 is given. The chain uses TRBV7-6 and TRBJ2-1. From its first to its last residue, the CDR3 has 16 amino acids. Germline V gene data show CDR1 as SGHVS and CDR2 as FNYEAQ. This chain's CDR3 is CASSLGVGSYEQYFGS.

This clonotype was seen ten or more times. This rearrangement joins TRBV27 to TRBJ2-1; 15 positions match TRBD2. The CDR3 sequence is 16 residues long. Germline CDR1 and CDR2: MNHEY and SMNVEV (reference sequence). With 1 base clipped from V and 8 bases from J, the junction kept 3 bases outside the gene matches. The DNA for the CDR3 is TGTGCCAGCAGTTTATGGGGACTAGCGGGAGGCGATGAGCAGTTCTTC. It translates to CASSLWGLAGGDEQFF.

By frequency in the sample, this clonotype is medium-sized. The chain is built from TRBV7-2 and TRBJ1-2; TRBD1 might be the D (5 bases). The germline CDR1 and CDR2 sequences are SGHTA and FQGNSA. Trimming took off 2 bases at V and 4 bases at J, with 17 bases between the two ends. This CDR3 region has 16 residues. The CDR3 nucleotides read TGTGCCAGCAGCTTAAACTCCGGGGGGTTTATCTATGGCTACACCTTC. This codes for CASSLNSGGFIYGYTF.

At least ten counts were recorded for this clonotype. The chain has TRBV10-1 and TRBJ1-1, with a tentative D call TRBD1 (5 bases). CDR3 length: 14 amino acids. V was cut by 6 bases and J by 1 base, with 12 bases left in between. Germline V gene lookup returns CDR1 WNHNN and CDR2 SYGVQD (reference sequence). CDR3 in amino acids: CASRGSGPNTEAFF. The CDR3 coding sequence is TGCGCCAGCAGAGGATCAGGGCCGAACACTGAAGCTTTCTTT.

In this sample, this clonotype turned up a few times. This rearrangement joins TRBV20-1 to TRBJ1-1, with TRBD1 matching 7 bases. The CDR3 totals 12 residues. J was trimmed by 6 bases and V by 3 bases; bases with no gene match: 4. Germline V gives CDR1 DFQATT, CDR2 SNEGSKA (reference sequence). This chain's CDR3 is CSASQTGAEAFF. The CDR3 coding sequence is TGCAGTGCTAGTCAAACAGGGGCTGAAGCTTTCTTT.

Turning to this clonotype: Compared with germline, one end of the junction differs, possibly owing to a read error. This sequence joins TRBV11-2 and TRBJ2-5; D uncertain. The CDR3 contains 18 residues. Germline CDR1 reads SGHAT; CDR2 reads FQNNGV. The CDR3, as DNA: TGTGCCAGCAGCTTCCAAACCTCACCTTGGTTGGACCAAGGGACCCAGTACTTC. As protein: CASSFQTSPWLDQGTQYF.

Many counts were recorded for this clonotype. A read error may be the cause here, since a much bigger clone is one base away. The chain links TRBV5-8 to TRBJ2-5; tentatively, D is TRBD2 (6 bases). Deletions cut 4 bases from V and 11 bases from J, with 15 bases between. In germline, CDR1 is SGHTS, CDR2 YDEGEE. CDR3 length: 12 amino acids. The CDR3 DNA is TGTGCCAGCAGCGCGGACTGGGGGGAGCAGTACTTC. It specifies CASSADWGEQYF.

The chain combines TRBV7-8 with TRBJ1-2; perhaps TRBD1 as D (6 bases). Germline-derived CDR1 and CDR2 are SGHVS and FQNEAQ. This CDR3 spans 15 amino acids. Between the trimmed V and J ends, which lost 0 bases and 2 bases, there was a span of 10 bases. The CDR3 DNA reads TGTGCCAGCAGCTTAGCTCTTACAGGGAACTATGGCTACACCTTC. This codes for CASSLALTGNYGYTF.

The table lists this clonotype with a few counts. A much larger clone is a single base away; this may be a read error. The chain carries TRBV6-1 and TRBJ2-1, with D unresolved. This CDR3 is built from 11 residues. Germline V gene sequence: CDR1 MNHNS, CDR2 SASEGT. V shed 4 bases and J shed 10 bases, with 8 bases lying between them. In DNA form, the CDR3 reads TGTGCCAGCAGTGGGGGATACGAGCAGTTCTTC. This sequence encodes CASSGGYEQFF.

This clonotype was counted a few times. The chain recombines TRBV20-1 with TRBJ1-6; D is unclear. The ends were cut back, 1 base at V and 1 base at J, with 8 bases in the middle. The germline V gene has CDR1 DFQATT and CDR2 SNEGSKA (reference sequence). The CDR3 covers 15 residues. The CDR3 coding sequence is TGCAGTGCTAGAGTCCGGGGTTCCTATAATTCACCCCTCCACTTT. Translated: CSARVRGSYNSPLHF.

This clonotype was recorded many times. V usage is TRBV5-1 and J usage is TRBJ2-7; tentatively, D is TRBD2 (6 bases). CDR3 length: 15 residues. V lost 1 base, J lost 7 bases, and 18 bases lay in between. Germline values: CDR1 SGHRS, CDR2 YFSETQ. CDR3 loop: CASSLNPGEVGEQYF. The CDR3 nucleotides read TGCGCCAGCAGCTTGAATCCCGGGGAGGTCGGGGAGCAGTACTTC.

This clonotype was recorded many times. The CDR3 here is CASSRSPAGSSYNEQFF. The DNA of the CDR3 is TGTGCCAGCAGTCGTTCGCCCGCGGGGAGCTCCTACAATGAGCAGTTCTTC. The chain couples TRBV6-1 to TRBJ2-1, with D possibly matching TRBD2 (6 bases). CDR3 length equals 17 residues. The V and J ends lost 5 bases and 0 bases respectively, with 17 bases between them. Germline V gives CDR1 MNHNS, CDR2 SASEGT.

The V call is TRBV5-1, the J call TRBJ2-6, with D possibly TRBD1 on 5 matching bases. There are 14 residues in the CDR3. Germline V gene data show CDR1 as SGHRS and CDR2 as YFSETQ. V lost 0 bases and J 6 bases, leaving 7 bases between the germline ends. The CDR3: CASSLEQVANVLTF. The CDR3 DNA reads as TGCGCCAGCAGCTTGGAACAGGTGGCCAACGTCCTGACTTTC.

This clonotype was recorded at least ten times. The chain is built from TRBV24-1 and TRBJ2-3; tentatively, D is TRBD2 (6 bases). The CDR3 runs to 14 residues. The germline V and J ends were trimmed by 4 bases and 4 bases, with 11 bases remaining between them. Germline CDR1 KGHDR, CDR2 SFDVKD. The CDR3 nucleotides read TGTGCCACCAGTGAGACCGGGACTTCAGATACGCAGTATTTT. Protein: CATSETGTSDTQYF.